This TCR beta chain was found in a study of Tregs in tolerant kidney transplant recipients. Libraries were prepared by immunoSEQ multiplex PCR; TCRdb keeps only in-frame clonotypes and omits some of them. The sample has 50,000 to 85,000 clones, roughly 92% seen once. Points from the study as a whole: Activated donor B cell expansion appeared to reveal the most relevant donor-specific TCRbeta repertoire.

On this clone: Its antigen is unknown.

Trimming took 0 bases from V and 4 from J, leaving 8 bases between them. The CDR3 contains 13 residues. Germline-derived CDR1 and CDR2 are SGHRS and YFSETQ. This sequence originates from a human donor who received a combined kidney and bone marrow transplant. This specimen consisted of CD8+ T cells from blood, obtained before the transplant. This chain joins TRBV5-1 and TRBJ2-7; possible D gene TRBD2, 5 bases. CDR3 nucleotides: TGCGCCAGCAGCTTGGCCGGGGTTTACGAGCAGTACTTC. It encodes CASSLAGVYEQYF.